The T cell receptor beta chain described here comes from a study of T cell clones after liver transplantation. Only in-frame clones appear in the TCRdb table, and some are missing; sequencing was by immunoSEQ multiplex PCR. Of 65,000 to 80,000 clones listed, under 90% are singletons. The sample consisted of CD4+ T cells from blood, taken before liver transplant. This TCR was recovered from a human donor who received a liver transplant.

The CDR3 loop is CASSSPGASYEQYF. In DNA form, the CDR3 reads TGTGCCAGCAGTTCCCCAGGGGCCTCCTACGAGCAGTACTTC. The chain employs TRBV28 and TRBJ2-7; tentatively, D is TRBD1 (6 bases). CDR1 and CDR2 (germline): MDHEN, SYDVKM. Trimming cost V 4 bases and J 0 bases, with 10 bases left between them. The CDR3 is 14 residues long.